This TCR beta chain came from a study of blood T cell repertoires in COVID-19. Study information: T cells, B-cell-depleted T cells, or PBMCs provided the cDNA or gDNA that served as material.

Trimming pared 5 bases from V and 6 bases from J, leaving 9 bases between. This CDR3 is 12 amino acids long. The germline gives CDR1 SEHNR, CDR2 FQNEAQ (reference sequence). In the original processing: Amplification of reference gene primers provided the estimated nucleated cell counts. TCRdb's copy holds only in-frame clones and misses some; the assay was immunoSEQ multiplex PCR. Clonal size and the V and J genes are those of that table, whereas D and trimming came from the DNA. This sample carries 190,000 or so clones, roughly 84% of them seen once, and the ten largest clones take over 6.5%. The sample was PBMCs or T cells enriched from blood (not recorded which). The chain combines TRBV7-9 with TRBJ2-3; the D is unclear. The origin of this receptor is a man between 40 and 49 years old who had recovered from COVID-19. The CDR3 DNA is TGTGCCAGCAGCCCATTAGAGGATACGCAGTATTTT. It is translated as CASSPLEDTQYF.